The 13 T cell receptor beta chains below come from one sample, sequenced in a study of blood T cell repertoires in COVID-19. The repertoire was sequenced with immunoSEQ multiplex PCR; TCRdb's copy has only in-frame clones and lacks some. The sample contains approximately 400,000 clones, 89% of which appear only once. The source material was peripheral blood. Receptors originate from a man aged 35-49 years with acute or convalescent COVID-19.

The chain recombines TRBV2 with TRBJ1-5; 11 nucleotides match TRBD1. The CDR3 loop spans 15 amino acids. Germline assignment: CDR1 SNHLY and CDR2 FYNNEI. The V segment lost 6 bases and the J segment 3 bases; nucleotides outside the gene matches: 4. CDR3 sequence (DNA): TGTGCCAGCAGGAGGGACAGGGGGTCCAATCAGCCCCAGCATTTT. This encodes CASRRDRGSNQPQHF.

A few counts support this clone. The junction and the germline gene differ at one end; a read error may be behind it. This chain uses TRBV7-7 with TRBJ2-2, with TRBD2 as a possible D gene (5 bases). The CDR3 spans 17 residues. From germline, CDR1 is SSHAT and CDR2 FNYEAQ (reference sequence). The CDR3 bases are TGTGCTAGCACTAATAGCCTCCTTAGCGCCGGCACCGGGGAGCTGTTTTTT. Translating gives CASTNSLLSAGTGELFF.

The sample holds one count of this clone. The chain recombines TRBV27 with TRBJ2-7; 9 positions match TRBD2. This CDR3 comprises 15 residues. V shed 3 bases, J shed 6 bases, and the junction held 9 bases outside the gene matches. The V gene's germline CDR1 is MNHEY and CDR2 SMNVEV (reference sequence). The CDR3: CASSLGSGSSVEQYF. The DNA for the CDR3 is TGTGCCAGCAGTTTGGGTAGCGGGAGCTCAGTCGAGCAGTACTTC.

The CDR3 region has the DNA TGTGCCAGCAGCTTACCGAGCACAGATACGCAGTATTTT. It specifies CASSLPSTDTQYF. The chain uses TRBV7-2 and TRBJ2-3; D uncertain. CDR3 length equals 13 residues. Germline V gene data show CDR1 as SGHTA and CDR2 as FQGNSA. Trimming removed 2 bases from V and 0 bases from J, with 3 bases in between.

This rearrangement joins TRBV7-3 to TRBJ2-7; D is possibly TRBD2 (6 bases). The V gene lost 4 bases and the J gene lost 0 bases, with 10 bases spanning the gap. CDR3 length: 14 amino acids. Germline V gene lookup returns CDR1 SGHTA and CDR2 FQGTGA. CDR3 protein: CASSSGLNSYEQYF. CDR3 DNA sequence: TGTGCCAGCAGCTCGGGACTTAACTCCTACGAGCAGTACTTC.

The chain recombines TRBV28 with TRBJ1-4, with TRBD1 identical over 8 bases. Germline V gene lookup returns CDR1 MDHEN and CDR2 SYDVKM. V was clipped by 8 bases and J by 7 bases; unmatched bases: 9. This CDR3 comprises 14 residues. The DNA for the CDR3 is TGTGCCAGCTGGCAGGGGGCCGGGCGTGAAAAACTGTTTTTT. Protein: CASWQGAGREKLFF. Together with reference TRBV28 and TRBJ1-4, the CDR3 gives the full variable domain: DVKVTQSSRYLVKRTGEKVFLECVQDMDHENMFWYRQDPGLGLRLIYFSYDVKMKEKGDIPEGYSVSREKKERFSLILESASTNQTSMYLCASWQGAGREKLFFGSGTQLSVL.

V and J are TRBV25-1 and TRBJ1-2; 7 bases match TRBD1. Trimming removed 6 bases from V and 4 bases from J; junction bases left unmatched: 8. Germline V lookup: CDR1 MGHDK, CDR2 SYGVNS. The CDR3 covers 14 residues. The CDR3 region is CASSSPRGFYGYTF. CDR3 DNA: TGTGCCAGCAGCTCCCCCAGGGGGTTCTATGGCTACACCTTC.

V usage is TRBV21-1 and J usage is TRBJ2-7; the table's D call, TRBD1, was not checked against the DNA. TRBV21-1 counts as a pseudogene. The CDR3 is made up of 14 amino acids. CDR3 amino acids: CASSNRDRAYEQYF. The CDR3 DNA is TGTGCCAGCAGCAACCGGGACAGAGCCTACGAGCAGTACTTC.

For the CDR3, the DNA is TGTGCCAGCACGGGACTTTTTCAGACGGAGCAGTACTTC. This codes for CASTGLFQTEQYF. This sequence joins TRBV13 and TRBJ2-7, with a weak D call TRBD2 (6 bases). The CDR3 is made up of 13 amino acids. The germline gives CDR1 PRHDT, CDR2 FYEKMQ (reference sequence). Trimming took off 7 bases at V and 7 bases at J, with 17 bases between the two ends.

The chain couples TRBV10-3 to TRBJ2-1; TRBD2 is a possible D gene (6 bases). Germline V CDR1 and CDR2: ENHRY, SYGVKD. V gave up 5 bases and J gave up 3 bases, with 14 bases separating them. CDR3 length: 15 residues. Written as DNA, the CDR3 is TGTGCCATCAGTCCGAAGCGGGCCGGCTACAATGAGCAGTTCTTC. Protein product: CAISPKRAGYNEQFF.

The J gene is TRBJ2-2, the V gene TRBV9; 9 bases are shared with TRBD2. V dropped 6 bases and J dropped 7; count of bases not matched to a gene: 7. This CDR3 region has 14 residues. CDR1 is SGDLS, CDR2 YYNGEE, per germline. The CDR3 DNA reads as TGTGCCAGCACGACGGGACTAGCCTTCGGGGAGCTGTTTTTT. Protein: CASTTGLAFGELFF.

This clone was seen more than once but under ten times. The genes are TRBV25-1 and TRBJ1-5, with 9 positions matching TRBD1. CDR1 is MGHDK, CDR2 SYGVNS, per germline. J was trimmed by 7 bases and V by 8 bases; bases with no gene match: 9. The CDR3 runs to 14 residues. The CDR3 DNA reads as TGTGCCAGCGGAGGACAGGGGCAGGGGCAGCCCCAGCATTTT. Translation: CASGGQGQGQPQHF. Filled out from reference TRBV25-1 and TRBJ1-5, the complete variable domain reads EADIYQTPRYLVIGTGKKITLECSQTMGHDKMYWYQQDPGMELHLIHYSYGVNSTEKGDLSSESTVSRIRTEHFPLTLESARPSHTSQYLCASGGQGQGQPQHFGDGTRLSIL.

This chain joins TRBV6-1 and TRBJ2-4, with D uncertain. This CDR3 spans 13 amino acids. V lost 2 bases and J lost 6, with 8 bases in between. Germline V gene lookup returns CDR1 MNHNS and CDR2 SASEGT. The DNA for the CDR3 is TGTGCCAGCAGTGAATCGCGAGGAAACATTCAGTACTTC. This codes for CASSESRGNIQYF.